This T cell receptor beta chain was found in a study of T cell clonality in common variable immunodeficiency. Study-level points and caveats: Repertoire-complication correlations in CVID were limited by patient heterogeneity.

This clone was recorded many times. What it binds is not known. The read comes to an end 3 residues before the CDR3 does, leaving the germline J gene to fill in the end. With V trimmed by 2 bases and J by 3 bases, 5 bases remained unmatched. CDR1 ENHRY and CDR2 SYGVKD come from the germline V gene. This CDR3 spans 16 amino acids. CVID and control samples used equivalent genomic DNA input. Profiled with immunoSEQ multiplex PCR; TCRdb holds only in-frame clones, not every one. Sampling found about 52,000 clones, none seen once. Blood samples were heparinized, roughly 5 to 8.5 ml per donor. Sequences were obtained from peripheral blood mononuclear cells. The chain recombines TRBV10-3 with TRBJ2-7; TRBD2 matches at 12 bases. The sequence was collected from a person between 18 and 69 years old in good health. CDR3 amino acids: CAISEERTSGVYEQYF. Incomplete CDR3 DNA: TGTGCCATCAGTGAGGAAAGGACTAGCGGGGTCTACGAG.